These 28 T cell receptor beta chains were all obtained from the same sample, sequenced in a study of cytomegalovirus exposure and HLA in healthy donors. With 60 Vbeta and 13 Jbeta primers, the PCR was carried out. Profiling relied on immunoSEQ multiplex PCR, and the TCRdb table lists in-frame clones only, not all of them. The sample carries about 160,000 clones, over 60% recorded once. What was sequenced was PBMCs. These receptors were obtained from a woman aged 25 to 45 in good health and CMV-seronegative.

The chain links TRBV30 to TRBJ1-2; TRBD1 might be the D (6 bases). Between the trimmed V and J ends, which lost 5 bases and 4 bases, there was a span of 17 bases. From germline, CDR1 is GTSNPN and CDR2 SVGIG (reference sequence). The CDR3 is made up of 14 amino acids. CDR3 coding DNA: TGTGCCTGGCGAGGGACACCACAGAGCTATGGCTACACCTTC. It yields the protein CAWRGTPQSYGYTF.

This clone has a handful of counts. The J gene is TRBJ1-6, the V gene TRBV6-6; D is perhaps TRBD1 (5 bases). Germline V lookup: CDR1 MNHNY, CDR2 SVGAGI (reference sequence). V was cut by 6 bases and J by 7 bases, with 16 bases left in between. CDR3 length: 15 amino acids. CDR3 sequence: CASRRTDKENSPLHF. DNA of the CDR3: TGTGCCAGCAGGAGGACGGACAAGGAGAATTCACCCCTCCACTTT.

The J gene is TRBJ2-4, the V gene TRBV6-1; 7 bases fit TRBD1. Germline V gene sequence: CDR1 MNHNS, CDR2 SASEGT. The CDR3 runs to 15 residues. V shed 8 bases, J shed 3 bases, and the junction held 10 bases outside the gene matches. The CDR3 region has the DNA TGTGCCAGCTCGAAGACAGGGCAGGACAAAAACATTCAGTACTTC. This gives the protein CASSKTGQDKNIQYF.

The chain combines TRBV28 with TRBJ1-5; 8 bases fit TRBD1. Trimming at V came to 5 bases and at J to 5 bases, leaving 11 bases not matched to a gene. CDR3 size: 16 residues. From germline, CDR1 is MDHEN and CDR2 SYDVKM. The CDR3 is CASSPIDRGPDQPQHF. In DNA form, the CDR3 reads TGTGCCAGCAGTCCTATCGACAGGGGCCCCGATCAGCCCCAGCATTTT. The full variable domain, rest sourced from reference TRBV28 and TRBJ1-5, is DVKVTQSSRYLVKRTGEKVFLECVQDMDHENMFWYRQDPGLGLRLIYFSYDVKMKEKGDIPEGYSVSREKKERFSLILESASTNQTSMYLCASSPIDRGPDQPQHFGDGTRLSIL.

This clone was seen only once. CDR3 residues: CASSNFGQINTEAFF. In nucleotides, the CDR3 is TGTGCCAGCAGTAATTTCGGACAGATCAACACTGAAGCTTTCTTT. The V gene is TRBV27, the J gene TRBJ1-1, with D maybe TRBD1 (6 bases). Germline V gene lookup returns CDR1 MNHEY and CDR2 SMNVEV (reference sequence). There are 15 residues in the CDR3. V gave up 5 bases and J gave up 2 bases, with 15 bases separating them.

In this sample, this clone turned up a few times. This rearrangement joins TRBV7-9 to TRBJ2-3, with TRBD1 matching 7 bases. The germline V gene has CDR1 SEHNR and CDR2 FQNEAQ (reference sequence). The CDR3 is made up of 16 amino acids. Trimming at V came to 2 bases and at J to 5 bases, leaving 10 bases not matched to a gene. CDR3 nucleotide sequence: TGTGCCAGCAGCTTATACGGTCAGGGGGTTGGAGATACGCAGTATTTT. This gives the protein CASSLYGQGVGDTQYF.

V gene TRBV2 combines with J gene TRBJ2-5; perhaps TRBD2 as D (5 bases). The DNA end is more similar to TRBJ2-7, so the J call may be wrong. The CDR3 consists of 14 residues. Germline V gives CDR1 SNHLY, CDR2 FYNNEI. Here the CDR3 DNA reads TGTGCCAGCCGGACGGAGGCAATTACCTACGAGCAGTACTTC. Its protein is CASRTEAITYEQYF.

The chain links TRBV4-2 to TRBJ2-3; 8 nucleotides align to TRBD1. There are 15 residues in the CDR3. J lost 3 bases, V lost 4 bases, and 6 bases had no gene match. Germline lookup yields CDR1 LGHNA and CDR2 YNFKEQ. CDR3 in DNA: TGTGCCAGCAGCCTCGGGACAGGAGGGACAGATACGCAGTATTTT. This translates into CASSLGTGGTDTQYF.

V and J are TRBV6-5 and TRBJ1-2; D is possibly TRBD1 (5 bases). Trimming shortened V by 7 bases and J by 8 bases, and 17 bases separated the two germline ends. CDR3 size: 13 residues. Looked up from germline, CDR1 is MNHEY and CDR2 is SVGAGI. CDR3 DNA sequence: TGTGCCAGCAACCCCGGGCGGGGCTGGGGCTACACCTTC. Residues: CASNPGRGWGYTF.

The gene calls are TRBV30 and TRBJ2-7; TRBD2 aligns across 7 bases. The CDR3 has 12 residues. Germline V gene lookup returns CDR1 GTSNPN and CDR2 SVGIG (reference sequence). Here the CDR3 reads CACGEGPYEQYF. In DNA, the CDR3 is TGTGCTTGTGGGGAGGGGCCCTACGAGCAGTACTTC.

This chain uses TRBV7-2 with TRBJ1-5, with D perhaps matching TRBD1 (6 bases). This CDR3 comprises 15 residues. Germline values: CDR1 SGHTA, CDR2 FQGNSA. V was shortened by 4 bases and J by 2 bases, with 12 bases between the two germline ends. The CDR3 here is CASSSRGSGNQPQHF. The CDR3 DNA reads TGTGCCAGCAGCTCCAGGGGTTCGGGCAATCAGCCCCAGCATTTT.

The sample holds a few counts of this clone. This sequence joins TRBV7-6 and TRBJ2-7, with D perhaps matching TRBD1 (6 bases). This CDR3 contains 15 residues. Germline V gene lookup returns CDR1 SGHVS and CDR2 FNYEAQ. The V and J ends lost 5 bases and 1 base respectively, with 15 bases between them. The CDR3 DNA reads TGTGCCAGCAGCCTCGGCAGGGGTGGATCCTACGAGCAGTACTTC. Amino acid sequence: CASSLGRGGSYEQYF.

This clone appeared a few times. CDR3 coding DNA: TGTGCCAGCAGCCAAGAGGAGGGGGCAGGGTACGAGCAGTACTTC. Translating it yields CASSQEEGAGYEQYF. The chain is built from TRBV4-2 and TRBJ2-5, with D perhaps TRBD1 (7 bases). The tail of the sequence fits TRBJ2-7 better, so the J call may be wrong. The germline CDR1 and CDR2 sequences are LGHNA and YNFKEQ. This CDR3 is built from 15 residues.

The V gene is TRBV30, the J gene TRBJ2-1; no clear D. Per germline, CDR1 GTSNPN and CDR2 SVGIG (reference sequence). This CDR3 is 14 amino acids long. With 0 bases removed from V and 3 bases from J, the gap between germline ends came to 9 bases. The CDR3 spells CAWSVLISYNEQFF. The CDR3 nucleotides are TGTGCCTGGAGTGTACTTATTAGCTACAATGAGCAGTTCTTC.

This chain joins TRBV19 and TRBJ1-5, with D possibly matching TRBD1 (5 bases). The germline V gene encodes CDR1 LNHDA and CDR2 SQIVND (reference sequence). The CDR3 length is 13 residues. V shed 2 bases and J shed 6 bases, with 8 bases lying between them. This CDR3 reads CASSIWGGQPQHF. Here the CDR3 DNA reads TGTGCCAGTAGTATATGGGGCGGTCAGCCCCAGCATTTT.

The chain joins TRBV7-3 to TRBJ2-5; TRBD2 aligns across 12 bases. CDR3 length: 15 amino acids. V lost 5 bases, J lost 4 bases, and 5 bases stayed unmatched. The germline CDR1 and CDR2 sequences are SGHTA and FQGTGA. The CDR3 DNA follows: TGTGCCAGCAGCCCTAGCGGGGGGGCCGGAGAGACCCAGTACTTC. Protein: CASSPSGGAGETQYF.

CDR3 in amino acids: CASSFAAYAEQFF. The DNA for the CDR3 is TGTGCCAGCAGTTTCGCCGCCTACGCAGAGCAGTTCTTC. This chain uses TRBV27 with TRBJ2-1; D gene uncertain. Germline CDR1 is MNHEY and CDR2 is SMNVEV (reference sequence). Trimming cost V 3 bases and J 10 bases, with 13 bases left between them. CDR3 size: 13 residues.

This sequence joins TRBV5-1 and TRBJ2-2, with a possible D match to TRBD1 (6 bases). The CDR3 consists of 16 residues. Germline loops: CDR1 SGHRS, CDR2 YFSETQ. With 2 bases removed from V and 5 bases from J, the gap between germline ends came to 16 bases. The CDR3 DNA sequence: TGCGCCAGCAGCTTACAGGGCTACCGGGGAACCGGGGAGCTGTTTTTT. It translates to CASSLQGYRGTGELFF.

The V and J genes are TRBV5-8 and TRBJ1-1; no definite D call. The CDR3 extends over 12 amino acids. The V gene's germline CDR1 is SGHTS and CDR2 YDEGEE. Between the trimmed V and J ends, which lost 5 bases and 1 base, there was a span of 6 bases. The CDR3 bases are TGTGCCAGCAGGACTTGGAACACTGAAGCTTTCTTT. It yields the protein CASRTWNTEAFF.

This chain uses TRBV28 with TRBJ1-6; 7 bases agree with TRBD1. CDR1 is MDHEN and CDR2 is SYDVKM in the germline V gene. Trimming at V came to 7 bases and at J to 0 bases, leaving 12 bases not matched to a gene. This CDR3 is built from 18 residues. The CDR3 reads CASTTGTVKSSYNSPLHF. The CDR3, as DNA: TGTGCCAGCACGACCGGGACAGTCAAGAGCTCCTATAATTCACCCCTCCACTTT.

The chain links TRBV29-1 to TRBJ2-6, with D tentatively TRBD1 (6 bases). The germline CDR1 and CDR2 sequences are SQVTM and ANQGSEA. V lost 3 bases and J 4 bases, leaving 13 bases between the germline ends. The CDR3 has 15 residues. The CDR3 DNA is TGCAGCGTTGATCCCGAGGGGGTAGGGGCCAACGTCCTGACTTTC. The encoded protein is CSVDPEGVGANVLTF.

The CDR3 region is CASRVDRNTEAFF. As DNA, the CDR3 is TGTGCCAGCAGGGTCGACAGGAACACTGAAGCTTTCTTT. The V call is TRBV4-2, the J call TRBJ1-1; maybe TRBD1 (5 bases). Trimming took 6 bases from V and 1 from J, leaving 9 bases between them. This CDR3 has 13 residues. In germline, CDR1 is LGHNA, CDR2 YNFKEQ.

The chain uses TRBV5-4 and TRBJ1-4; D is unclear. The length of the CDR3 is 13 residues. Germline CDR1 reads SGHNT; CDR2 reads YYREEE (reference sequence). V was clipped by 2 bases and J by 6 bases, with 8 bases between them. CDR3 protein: CASSLNYDEKLFF. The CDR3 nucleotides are TGTGCCAGCAGCTTAAACTACGATGAAAAACTGTTTTTT.

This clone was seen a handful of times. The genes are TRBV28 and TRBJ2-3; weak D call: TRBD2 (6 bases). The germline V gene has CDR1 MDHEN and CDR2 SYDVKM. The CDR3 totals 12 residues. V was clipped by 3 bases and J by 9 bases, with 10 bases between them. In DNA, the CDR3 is TGTGCCAGCAGTTTGCGGGACGAAACGCAGTATTTT. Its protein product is CASSLRDETQYF.

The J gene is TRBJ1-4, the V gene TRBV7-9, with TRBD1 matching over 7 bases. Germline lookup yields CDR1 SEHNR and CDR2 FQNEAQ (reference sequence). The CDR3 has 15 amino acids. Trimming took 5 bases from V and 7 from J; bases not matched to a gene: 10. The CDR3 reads CASSRTMGQTEKLFF. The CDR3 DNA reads TGTGCCAGCAGCCGCACTATGGGACAGACTGAAAAACTGTTTTTT.

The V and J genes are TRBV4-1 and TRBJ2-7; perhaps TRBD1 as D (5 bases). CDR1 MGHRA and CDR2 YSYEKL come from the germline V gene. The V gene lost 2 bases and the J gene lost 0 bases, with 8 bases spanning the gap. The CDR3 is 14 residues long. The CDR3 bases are TGCGCCAGCAGCCAATGGACAACCTCCTACGAGCAGTACTTC. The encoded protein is CASSQWTTSYEQYF.

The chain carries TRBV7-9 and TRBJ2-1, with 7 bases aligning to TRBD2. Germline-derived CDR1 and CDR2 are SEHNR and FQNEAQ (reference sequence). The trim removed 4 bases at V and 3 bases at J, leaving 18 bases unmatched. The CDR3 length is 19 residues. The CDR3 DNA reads TGTGCCAGCAGCTCACAAGACCTTAGAAGGGCGGGAGACTACAATGAGCAGTTCTTC. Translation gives CASSSQDLRRAGDYNEQFF.

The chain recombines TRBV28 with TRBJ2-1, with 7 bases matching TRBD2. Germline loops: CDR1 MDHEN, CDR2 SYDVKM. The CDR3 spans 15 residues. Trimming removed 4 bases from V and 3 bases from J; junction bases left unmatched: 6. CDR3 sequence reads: CASSSLREFYNEQFF. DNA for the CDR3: TGTGCCAGCAGTTCTTTGCGGGAGTTCTACAATGAGCAGTTCTTC. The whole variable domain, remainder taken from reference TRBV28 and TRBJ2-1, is DVKVTQSSRYLVKRTGEKVFLECVQDMDHENMFWYRQDPGLGLRLIYFSYDVKMKEKGDIPEGYSVSREKKERFSLILESASTNQTSMYLCASSSLREFYNEQFFGPGTRLTVL.